This T cell receptor (beta chain) was found in a study of OX40 agonist ivuxolimab in advanced cancers. Only one count was recorded for this clone. V lost 0 bases to trimming and J lost 4 bases, with 9 bases between them. The V gene's germline CDR1 is SGHAT and CDR2 FQNNGV. The CDR3 is made up of 15 amino acids. Profiling relied on immunoSEQ multiplex PCR, and the TCRdb table lists in-frame clones only, not all of them. This sample has 96,000 or so clones, with 90% found just once. This TCR derives from an adult with an advanced solid tumor such as melanoma, head and neck, liver or kidney cancer. The chain is built from TRBV11-2 and TRBJ1-4; no reliable D call. This specimen consisted of CD4+ or CD8+ T cells sorted from blood, obtained in a trial of the OX40 agonist ivuxolimab. Here the CDR3 DNA reads TGTGCCAGCAGCTTAGAACGACGGGTTAATGAAAAACTGTTTTTT. This encodes CASSLERRVNEKLFF.